This T cell receptor (beta chain) is from a study of CXCR3-negative and CXCR3-positive naive CD8 T cells (dated by TCRdb to between 2018 and 2020). With regard to the full study: In total, some 130 million TRB reads were obtained, corresponding to roughly 1.5 +/- 0.3 million reads per library. Diversity and physicochemical repertoire analyses covered over 10 donors pooled from two independent experiments. For the TRBV-TRBJ cluster analysis, the naive subsets came from roughly 5 donors, while the memory cells came from 3 donors. Overall study results and their limits: Because surface CD5, which is linked to self-reactivity in mice, was comparable between the naive subsets, TCR interaction strength was also inferred from the physicochemical properties of TRB CDR3s. Because CXCR3 expression was partially decreased after cryopreservation, freshly isolated PBMCs were used for most assays. TRB CDR3s from CXCR3-positive naive cells showed higher hydrophobicity (lower Kidera factor 4), lower energy, and higher strength and volume indices than CXCR3-negative naive cells. Repertoire diversity was comparably high in both naive subsets but much lower in memory CD8+ T cells. Within the same donor, TRBV-TRBJ usage looked similar between naive CXCR3-negative and CXCR3-positive cells, but memory cells had distinct patterns.

Each CD8+ T cell subset was flow-sorted in triplicate, with roughly 310,000 cells per subset placed directly into RLT lysis buffer. To keep memory contaminants out, a stringent definition of naive CD8+ T cells was applied: CD45RO-CCR7+CD27+CD95-. Using standard density gradient centrifugation, peripheral blood mononuclear cells were isolated from buffy coats. A FACSAria III was used to flow-sort naive CXCR3-negative and CXCR3-positive CD8+ T cells. Total RNA was extracted from sorted cells with an RNeasy Mini Kit. Notes on this clonotype: Its target antigen remains unknown.

TCRdb shows the sequencer as NextSeq 550. The Human TCR Profiling Kit (MiLaboratory) was used to prepare UMI-labeled 5' RACE TRB cDNA libraries. The full amount of extracted RNA was used for cDNA synthesis, and the full amount of resulting cDNA was used for PCR amplification. Libraries were prepared in parallel with an identical number of PCR cycles. From the authors' description of their analysis: About 53,000 +/- 9,400 unique UMI-labeled TRB cDNA molecules per library were extracted with MIGEC and MiXCR, with at least two reads per UMI required. Each library averaged about 40,000 +/- 10,000 functional in-frame TRB CDR3 nucleotide clonotypes without stop codons. After downsampling to 5000 UMI-labeled TRB molecules per sample, diversity metrics, including normalized Shannon-Wiener and Chao1, were computed in VDJtools. For the central five CDR3 residues, VDJtools calculated physicochemical properties weighted by clonotype size, namely interaction energy, strength, volume and Kidera factor 4. TCRdb reprocessed the reads into one record per CDR3 protein sequence, lacking DNA. The V and J calls follow TCRdb's processing rather than the paper's. The sample's table lists a count of some 6,700 distinct CDR3 sequences. Of the sample, about 1.5% is held by the ten largest clones.

Based on the germline V gene, the CDR1 and CDR2 sequences are SGDLS and YYNGEE. The CDR3 runs 14 amino acids, cysteine and phenylalanine included. No DNA sequence was recorded. The chain is encoded by TRBV9 joined to TRBJ2-1; as DNA is missing, the TRBD2 call by TCRdb cannot be tested. The receptor was isolated from a human donor in good health. Some clones in this sample may be carry-over from other donors' samples. Sequenced: naive CXCR3- CD8+ T cells from blood. This specimen's cell subset or site label, interpreted: CD45RO-CCR7+CD27+CD95- naive CD8+ T cells lacking CXCR3 (TNR3-). The CDR3 reads as follows: CASSTSGRNNEQFF.